This T cell receptor (beta chain) comes out of a study of blood T cell repertoires in COVID-19. Libraries were prepared by immunoSEQ multiplex PCR; TCRdb keeps only in-frame clonotypes and omits some of them. In the table there are approximately 160,000 clones, around 83% of which are singletons. Everyone who took part was about 18 to 89 years old, and they came from about two dozen US areas. Cohort allocation depended upon clinical history that participants reported. CDR1 is LNHNV and CDR2 is YYDKDF in the germline V gene (reference sequence). The CDR3 is made up of 18 amino acids. V was pared by 0 bases and J by 3 bases, with 10 bases of the junction left unmatched.

The material sequenced was PBMCs or T cells enriched from blood (not recorded which). The V call is TRBV15, the J call TRBJ1-1, with TRBD1 matching over 10 bases. This TCR was recovered from a woman aged 50 to 65 in a cohort exposed to, infected with or recovered from COVID-19 (not recorded which). The CDR3 sequence is CATSRDLWDRGFYTEAFF. Written as DNA, the CDR3 is TGTGCCACCAGCAGAGATCTTTGGGACAGGGGATTTTACACTGAAGCTTTCTTT.